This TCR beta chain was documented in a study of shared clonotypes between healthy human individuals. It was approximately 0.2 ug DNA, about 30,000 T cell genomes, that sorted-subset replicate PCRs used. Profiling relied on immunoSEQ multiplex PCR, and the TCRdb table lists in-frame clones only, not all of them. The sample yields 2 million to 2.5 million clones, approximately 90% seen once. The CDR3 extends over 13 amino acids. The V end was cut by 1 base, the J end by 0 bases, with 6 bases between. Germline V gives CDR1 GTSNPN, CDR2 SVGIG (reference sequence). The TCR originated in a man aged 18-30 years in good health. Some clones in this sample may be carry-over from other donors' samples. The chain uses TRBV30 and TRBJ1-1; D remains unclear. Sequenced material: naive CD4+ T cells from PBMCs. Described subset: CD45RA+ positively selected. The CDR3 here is CAWSATMNTEAFF. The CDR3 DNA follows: TGTGCCTGGAGTGCAACCATGAACACTGAAGCTTTCTTT.